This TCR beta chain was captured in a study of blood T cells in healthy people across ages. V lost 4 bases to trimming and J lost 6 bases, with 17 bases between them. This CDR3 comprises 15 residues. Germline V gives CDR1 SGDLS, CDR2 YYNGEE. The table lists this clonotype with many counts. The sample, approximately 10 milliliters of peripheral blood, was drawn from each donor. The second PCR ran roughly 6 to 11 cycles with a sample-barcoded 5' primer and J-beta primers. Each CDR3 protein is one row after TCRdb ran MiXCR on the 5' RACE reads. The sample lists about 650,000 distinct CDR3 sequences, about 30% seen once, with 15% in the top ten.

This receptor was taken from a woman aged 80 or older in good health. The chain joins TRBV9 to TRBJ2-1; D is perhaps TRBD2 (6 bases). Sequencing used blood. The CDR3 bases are TGTGCCAGCAGCACCAGGAGCATGGGGGGCAATGAGCAGTTCTTC. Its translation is CASSTRSMGGNEQFF.